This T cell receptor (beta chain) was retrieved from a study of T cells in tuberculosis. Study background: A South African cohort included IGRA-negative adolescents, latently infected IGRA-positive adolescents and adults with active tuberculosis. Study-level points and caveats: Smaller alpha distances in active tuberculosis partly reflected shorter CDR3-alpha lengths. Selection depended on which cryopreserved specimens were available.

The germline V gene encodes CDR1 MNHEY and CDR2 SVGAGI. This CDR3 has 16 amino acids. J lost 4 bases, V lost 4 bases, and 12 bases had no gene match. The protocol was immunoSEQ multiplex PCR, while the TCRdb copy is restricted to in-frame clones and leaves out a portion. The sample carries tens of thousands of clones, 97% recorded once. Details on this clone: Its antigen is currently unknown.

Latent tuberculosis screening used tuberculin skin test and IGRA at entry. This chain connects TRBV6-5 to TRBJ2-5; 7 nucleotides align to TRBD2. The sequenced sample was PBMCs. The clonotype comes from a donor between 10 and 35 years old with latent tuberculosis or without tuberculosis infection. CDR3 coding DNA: TGTGCCAGCAGTTTGGCTAGCGGTAACCTAATAGAGACCCAGTACTTC. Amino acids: CASSLASGNLIETQYF.